This T cell receptor beta chain was found in a study of blood T cell repertoires in COVID-19. In the study's own analysis: Estimates of nucleated cell counts were drawn from the amplification of reference gene primers. The protocol was immunoSEQ multiplex PCR, while the TCRdb copy is restricted to in-frame clones and leaves out a portion. D and trimming were read from the DNA, whereas the V and J calls and clone size are those reported in that table. In the table there are around 150,000 clones, around 84% of which are singletons. Patients at the Seattle site were enrolled during active infection and followed longitudinally. Only one count was recorded for this clone. V shed 4 bases and J shed 4 bases, with 21 bases lying between them. CDR3 size: 18 residues. CDR1 is SGDLS and CDR2 is YYNGEE in the germline V gene.

The chain combines TRBV9 with TRBJ2-6; perhaps TRBD1 as D (6 bases). Source material: peripheral blood. This TCR was sampled from a man aged 25 to 40 with COVID-19, enrolled during active disease. CDR3 amino acids: CASSYPEGGVGGANVLTF. The CDR3 region has the DNA TGTGCCAGCAGCTATCCGGAAGGGGGAGTCGGAGGGGCCAACGTCCTGACTTTC. Variable domain in full (rest from reference TRBV9 and TRBJ2-6): DSGVTQTPKHLITATGQRVTLRCSPRSGDLSVYWYQQSLDQGLQFLIQYYNGEERAKGNILERFSAQQFPDLHSELNLSSLELGDSALYFCASSYPEGGVGGANVLTFGAGSRLTVL.